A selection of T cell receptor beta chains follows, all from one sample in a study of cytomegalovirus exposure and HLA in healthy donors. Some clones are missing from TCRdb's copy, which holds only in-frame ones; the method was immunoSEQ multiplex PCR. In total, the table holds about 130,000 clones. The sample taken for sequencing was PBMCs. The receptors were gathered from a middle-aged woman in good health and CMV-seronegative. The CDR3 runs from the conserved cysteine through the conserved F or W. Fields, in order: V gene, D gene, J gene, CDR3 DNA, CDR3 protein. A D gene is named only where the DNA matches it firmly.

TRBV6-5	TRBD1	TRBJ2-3	TGTGCCAGCAGTGCCGGGACAGCCTATACGCAGTATTTT	CASSAGTAYTQYF
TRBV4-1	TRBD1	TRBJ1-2	TGCGCCAGCAGCTCTCCGGGACAGGGTAACTATGGCTACACCTTC	CASSSPGQGNYGYTF
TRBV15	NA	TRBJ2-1	TGTGCCACCAGCACCGACGGGAGCTCCTACAATGAGCAGTTCTTC	CATSTDGSSYNEQFF
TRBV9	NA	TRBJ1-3	TGTGCCAGCAGCCTACTTCGGAACACCATATATTTT	CASSLLRNTIYF
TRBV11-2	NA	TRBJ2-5	TGTGCCAGCAGCCCTAGAGGGGGTCGAGAGACCCAGTACTTC	CASSPRGGRETQYF
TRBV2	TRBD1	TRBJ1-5	TGTGCCAGCAGTGAGTCTACAGGGGTGAATCAGCCCCAGCATTTT	CASSESTGVNQPQHF
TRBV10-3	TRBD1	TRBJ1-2	TGTGCCATCGGCTCCCCCCGGACAGGGAACTATGGCTACACCTTC	CAIGSPRTGNYGYTF
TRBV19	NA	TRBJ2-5	TGTGCCAGTAGTATGGGCCAGATCCAAGAGACCCAGTACTTC	CASSMGQIQETQYF
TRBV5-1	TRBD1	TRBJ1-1	TGCGCCAGCAGCTTGGGGACAGGTTTTGCGGACACTGAAGCTTTCTTT	CASSLGTGFADTEAFF
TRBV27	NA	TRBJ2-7	TGTGCCAGCAGTCTACGGGACAAAGCCTACGAGCAGTACTTC	CASSLRDKAYEQYF
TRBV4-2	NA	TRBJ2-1	TGTGCCAGCAGCCAAGTGTTAGCTAATGAGCAGTTCTTC	CASSQVLANEQFF
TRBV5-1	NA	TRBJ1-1	TGCGCCAGCAGAGGGGGAGAACCGAACACTGAAGCTTTCTTT	CASRGGEPNTEAFF
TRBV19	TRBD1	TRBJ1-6	TGTGCCAGTAGGACAGGGGACACTAATTCACCCCTCCACTTT	CASRTGDTNSPLHF
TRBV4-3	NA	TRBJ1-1	TGCGCCAGCAGCCAAGGACAGAACACTGAAGCTTTCTTT	CASSQGQNTEAFF
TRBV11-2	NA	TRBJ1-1	TGTGCCAGCAGCTTAGATTTACGGGGAACCACTGAAGCTTTCTTT	CASSLDLRGTTEAFF
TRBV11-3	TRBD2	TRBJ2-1	TGTGCCAGCAGTTCGGGGGGGGAGACCTACAATGAGCAGTTCTTC	CASSSGGETYNEQFF
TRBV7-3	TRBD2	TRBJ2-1	TGTGCCAGCAGCCCAGGACTAGCGGACGTTAATGAGCAGTTCTTC	CASSPGLADVNEQFF
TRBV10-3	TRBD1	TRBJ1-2	TGTGCCATCAGTGAGTCCCTAGGACAGGTCGGTGGCTACACCTTC	CAISESLGQVGGYTF
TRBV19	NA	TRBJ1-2	TGTGCCAGTAGTATCTTGGGCGTATTCGGCTACACCTTC	CASSILGVFGYTF
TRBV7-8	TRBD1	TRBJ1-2	TGTGCCAGCGTCGATTGGGACAGGGGGAAGGATGGCTGCACCTTC	CASVDWDRGKDGCTF
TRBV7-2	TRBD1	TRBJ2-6	TGTGCCAGCAGCCAACGGACAGGGGGTAGTAGGGCCAACGTCCTGACTTTC	CASSQRTGGSRANVLTF
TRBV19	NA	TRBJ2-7	TGTGCCAGTGGACATCCCTACGAGCAGTACTTC	CASGHPYEQYF
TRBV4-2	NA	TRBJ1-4	TGTGCCAGCAGCCAAGCCGACCGACGGCGGAATGAAAAACTGTTTTTT	CASSQADRRRNEKLFF
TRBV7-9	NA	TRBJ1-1	TGTGCCAGCAGCCTATACCGACAGAGGATGAACACTGAAGCTTTCTTT	CASSLYRQRMNTEAFF
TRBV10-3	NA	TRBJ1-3	TGTGCCATCAGTGAGTCCGAAGGACAGGGAAACACCATATATTTT	CAISESEGQGNTIYF
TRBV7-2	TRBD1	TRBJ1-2	TGTGCCAGCAGCCCCTGGACGACAGGGGACTATGGCTACACCTTC	CASSPWTTGDYGYTF
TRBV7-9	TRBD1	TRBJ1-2	TGTGCCAGCAGCCCACAGGGGGGTATTTTGTATGGCTACACCTTC	CASSPQGGILYGYTF
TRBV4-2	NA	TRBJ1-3	TGTGCCAGCAGCCAAGCAGAGACAGCTGGAAACACCATATATTTT	CASSQAETAGNTIYF
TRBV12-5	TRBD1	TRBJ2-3	TGTGCTAGTGGTTTGGTACTGAGGGGGCCGAGGCGGATTAGCACAGATACGCAGTATTTT	CASGLVLRGPRRISTDTQYF
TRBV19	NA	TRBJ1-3	TGTGCCAGTAGCCCCCCGACAGTGTCGTCTGGAAACACCATATATTTT	CASSPPTVSSGNTIYF
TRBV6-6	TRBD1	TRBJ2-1	TGTGCCAGCAGCCCCGGGACAGGGATCTGGGATGAGCAGTTCTTC	CASSPGTGIWDEQFF
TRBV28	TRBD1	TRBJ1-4	TGTGCCAGCAGTTCCCAGGGGGGTGATGAAAAACTGTTTTTT	CASSSQGGDEKLFF
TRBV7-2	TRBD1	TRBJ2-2	TGTGCCAGCAGCCAAGGACAGGGGAACACCGGGGAGCTGTTTTTT	CASSQGQGNTGELFF
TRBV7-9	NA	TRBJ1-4	TGTGCCAGTCGACGGGGGAATGAAAAACTGTTTTTT	CASRRGNEKLFF
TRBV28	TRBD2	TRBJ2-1	TGTGCCAGCAGGCTCAGGACTAGCGATGAGCAGTTCTTC	CASRLRTSDEQFF
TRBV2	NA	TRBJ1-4	TGTGCCAGCAATTTAGAGCAGGGAACTAATGAAAAACTGTTTTTT	CASNLEQGTNEKLFF
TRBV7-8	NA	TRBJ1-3	TGTGCCAGCAGCTCGGGTGGGGGCAGGTCTGGAAACACCATATATTTT	CASSSGGGRSGNTIYF
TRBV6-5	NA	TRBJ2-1	TGTGCCAGCAGTTACCAGGCCGTCAATGAGCAGTTCTTC	CASSYQAVNEQFF
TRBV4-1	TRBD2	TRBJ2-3	TGCGCCAGCAGCCTCGTCCTAGCGGGGGGCAATACGCAGTATTTT	CASSLVLAGGNTQYF
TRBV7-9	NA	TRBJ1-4	TGTGCCAGCAACCTAGGAGAGGAGGAAAAACTGTTTTTT	CASNLGEEEKLFF
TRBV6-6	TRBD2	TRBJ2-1	TGTGCCAGCTCCGGGGGGGGGAGGAATGAGGAGCAGTTCTTC	CASSGGGRNEEQFF
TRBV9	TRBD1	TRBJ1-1	TGTGCCAGCAGCGCCCGACAGGGGGTGGTGAACACTGAAGCTTTCTTT	CASSARQGVVNTEAFF
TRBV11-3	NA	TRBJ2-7	TGTGCCAGCAGCTTACAGGGTTACGAGCAGTACTTC	CASSLQGYEQYF
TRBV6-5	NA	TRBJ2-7	TGTGCCAGCAGTTACTCGGACAGACCCACCTACGAGCAGTACTTC	CASSYSDRPTYEQYF
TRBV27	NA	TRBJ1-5	TGTGCCAGCAGTTTGATAAGAGACGGGAATCAGCCCCAGCATTTT	CASSLIRDGNQPQHF
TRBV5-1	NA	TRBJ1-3	TGCGCCAGCAGCACGGGCTCTGGAAACACCATATATTTT	CASSTGSGNTIYF
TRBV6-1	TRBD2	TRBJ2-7	TGTGCCAGCAGTGGCACGGGGACTAGCGGCTCCTACGAGCAGTACTTC	CASSGTGTSGSYEQYF
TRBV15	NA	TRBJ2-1	TGTGCCACCAGCGGTCGGGGAGTCGGGTGGAATGAGCAGTTCTTC	CATSGRGVGWNEQFF
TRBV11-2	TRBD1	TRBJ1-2	TGTGCCAGCAGCTTAGGGACAGGGAGTGGCTACACCTTC	CASSLGTGSGYTF
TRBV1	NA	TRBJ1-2	TGCACCAGCAGCCTACGGGAACAGGGGGCGGACTATGGCTACACCTTC	CTSSLREQGADYGYTF
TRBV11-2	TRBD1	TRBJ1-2	TGTGCCAGCAGCAGACAGGGGAACTATGGCTACACCTTC	CASSRQGNYGYTF